This T cell receptor (beta chain) derives from a study of shared clonotypes between healthy human individuals (dated by TCRdb to the early 2020s). Regarding the study in general: The cohort included a few men and a couple of women between 18 and 49 years of age. Leukapheresis yielded between about 0.94 and 9 billion PBMCs per donor. Libraries were prepared and TCR repertoires were sequenced by different laboratories using diverse techniques, in order to increase sequencing depth and limit assay-specific biases. The study deeply sequenced blood TCR repertoires of about five healthy adults to estimate repertoire size and the extent of clonotype sharing between individuals. For each donor, CD4 naive and CD4 memory were each run on three plates, CD8 naive on two plates, and CD8 memory on one plate. General findings and caveats noted by the study authors: Sampling was restricted to blood, and TCR repertoires in tissues likely differ from the TCR repertoires found in blood. Across four donors, around 5% of naive CD4, approximately 3.6% of naive CD8, under 2.5% of memory CD4, and 0.3% to 0.45% of memory CD8 clonotypes were shared. Larger estimated clonotype richness was generally found for naive subsets than for memory subsets. Incomplete sequencing was indicated by rarefaction of sorted-subset datasets, despite the large sequencing depth. Because the study included a small number of donors, the genetic and exposure-history diversity represented was limited. Compared with non-shared clonotypes, clonotypes shared by all four sorted-subset donors had higher generation probabilities. Based on pairwise subsampling, the degree of clonotype sharing among donors was expected to be affected by sequencing depth.

A remark on this clone: No cognate antigen has been identified for it. The record has no base qualities; no much larger clone is one base away.

TCR CDR3 regions were amplified from genomic DNA by multiplex PCR using the deep immunoSEQ assay. Genomic DNA extracted from each cell subset was distributed evenly over all wells of several immunoSEQ 96-well plates, and each plate served as one replicate. Each replicate PCR for sorted subsets received about 200 ng genomic DNA, equal to roughly 30,000 T cell genomes. Purified libraries were quantified with a Qubit 3.0 fluorometer, sized on a Bioanalyzer 2100, and re-quantified with the KAPA Library Quantification kit. Each immunoSEQ 96-well plate was sequenced on its own single-read 150-cycle Illumina NextSeq 550 flow cell. On the study's bioinformatics: Because the immunoSEQ output held only junctional sequences and lacked quality scores, the filtering could not match the filtering applied to full-length reads. To assign V/J genes and CDR3, sequences were annotated against IMGT germline references using PyIR, a Python wrapper for IgBLAST v1.9. Reads with weak V/J assignments (E-value above 1e-6), missing CDR3, stop codons, out-of-frame junctions, or ambiguous translated residues were removed. V3J clonotypes were defined by identical inferred V gene, J gene, and CDR3 amino acid sequence. To compute the percentage overlap between repertoires, the number of shared unique clonotypes was divided by the size of the smaller repertoire. Repertoire richness was assessed with RTK rarefaction, the Chao1 estimator, and Recon v2.1 estimates of unobserved clonotypes. OLGA was used to compute generation probabilities for all TCRbeta clonotypes that the gDNA method yielded from a few donors. In its TCRdb copy, this immuneACCESS table keeps in-frame sequences only and misses some clones. Where compared with another copy, unresolved V genes explain less than half of these, and the others have no known cause. The V and J calls and clone size were taken over from that table, and D and trimming were inferred from the DNA. Within this sample are 1.5 million to 1.9 million clones, with 95% to 99% of them counted one time only. Clones ranked in the top ten supply 0.4% to 0.45% of the sample.

The donors were healthy, HIV-negative adults with no recently reported acute infections or vaccinations. Every donor was a Caucasian adult living in Nashville, Tennessee, USA. CD4+ T cells were enriched by magnetic negative selection, after which naive cells were positively selected on CD45RA and the negative fraction was taken as the memory subset. Blood was obtained by leukapheresis, after which PBMCs were separated by Ficoll-Histopaque density gradient centrifugation and cryopreserved in liquid nitrogen vapor phase. Analytical flow cytometry was used to check the purity and quantity of every magnetically sorted T cell population. From each sorted fraction, genomic DNA was isolated and quantified by UV absorbance on a Nanodrop 2000c. Reading from cysteine to phenylalanine, the CDR3 counts 14 amino acids. Only CDR3 DNA is held: 42 bases, read in frame from base 1. From a lookup of the germline V gene, CDR1 and CDR2 are MDHEN and SYDVKM. V and J are trimmed by 5 bases and 12 bases, and the gene matches miss 6 bases of the junction.

The receptor's source is a man aged 25-45 years in good health. Sequencing input: naive CD4+ T cells sorted from blood. What this sample's cell subset or site label stands for: CD45RA+ positively selected. The chain is made from TRBV28 and TRBJ2-1, with TRBD2 identical over 14 junction bases. The sequenced DNA: TGTGCCAGCAGTCCGACTAGCGGGAGGGCCGTGCAGTTCTTC. The translation is CASSPTSGRAVQFF.